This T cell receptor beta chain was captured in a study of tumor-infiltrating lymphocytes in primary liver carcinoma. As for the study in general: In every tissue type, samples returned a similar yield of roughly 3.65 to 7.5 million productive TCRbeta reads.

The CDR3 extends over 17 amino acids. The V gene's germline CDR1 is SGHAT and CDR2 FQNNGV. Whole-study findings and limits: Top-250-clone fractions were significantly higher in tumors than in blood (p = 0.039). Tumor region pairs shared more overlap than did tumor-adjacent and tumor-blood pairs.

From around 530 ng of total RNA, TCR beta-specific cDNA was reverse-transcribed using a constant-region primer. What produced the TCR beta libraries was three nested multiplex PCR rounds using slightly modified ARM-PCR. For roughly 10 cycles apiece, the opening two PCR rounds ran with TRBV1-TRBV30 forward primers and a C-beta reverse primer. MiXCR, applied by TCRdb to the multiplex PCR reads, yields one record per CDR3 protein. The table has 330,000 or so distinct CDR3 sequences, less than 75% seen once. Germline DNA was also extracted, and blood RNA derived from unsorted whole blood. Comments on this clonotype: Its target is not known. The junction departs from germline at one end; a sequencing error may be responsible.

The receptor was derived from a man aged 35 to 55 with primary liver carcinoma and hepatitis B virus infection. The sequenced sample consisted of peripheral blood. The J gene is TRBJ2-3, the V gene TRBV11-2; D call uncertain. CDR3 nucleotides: TGTGCCAGCAGCTTAGTACGGGCAGGTCAGCGACGAGATACGCGGTGTTTT. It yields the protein CASSLVRAGQRRDTRCF. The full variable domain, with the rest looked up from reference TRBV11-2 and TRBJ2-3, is EAGVAQSPRYKIIEKRQSVAFWCNPISGHATLYWYQQILGQGPKLLIQFQNNGVVDDSQLPKDRFSAERLKGVDSTLKIQPAKLEDSAVYLCASSLVRAGQRRDTRCFGPGTRLTVL.